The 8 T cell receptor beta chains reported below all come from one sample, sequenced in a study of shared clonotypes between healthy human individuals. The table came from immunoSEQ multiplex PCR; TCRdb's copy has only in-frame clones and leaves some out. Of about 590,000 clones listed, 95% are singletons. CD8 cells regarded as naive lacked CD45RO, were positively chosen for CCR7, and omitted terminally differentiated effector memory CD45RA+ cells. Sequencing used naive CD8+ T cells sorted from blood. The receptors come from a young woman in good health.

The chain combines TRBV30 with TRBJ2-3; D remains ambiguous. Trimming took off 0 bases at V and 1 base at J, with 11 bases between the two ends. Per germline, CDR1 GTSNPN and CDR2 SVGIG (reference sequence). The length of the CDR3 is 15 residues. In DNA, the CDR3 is TGTGCCTGGAGTGTAACGGTTCGGGGCACAGATACGCAGTATTTT. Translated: CAWSVTVRGTDTQYF.

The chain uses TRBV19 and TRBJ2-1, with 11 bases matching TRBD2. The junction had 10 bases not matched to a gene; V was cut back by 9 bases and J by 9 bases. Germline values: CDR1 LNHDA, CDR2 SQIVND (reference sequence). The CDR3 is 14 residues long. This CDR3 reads CASTATSGTGEQFF. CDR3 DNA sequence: TGTGCCAGCACAGCGACTAGCGGGACCGGTGAGCAGTTCTTC.

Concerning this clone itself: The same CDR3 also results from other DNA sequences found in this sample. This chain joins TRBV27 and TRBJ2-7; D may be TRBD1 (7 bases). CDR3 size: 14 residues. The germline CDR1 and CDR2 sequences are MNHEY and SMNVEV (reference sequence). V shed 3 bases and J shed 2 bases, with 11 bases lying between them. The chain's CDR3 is CASSFGRGAYEQYF. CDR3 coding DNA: TGTGCCAGCAGTTTCGGCAGGGGGGCCTACGAGCAGTACTTC.

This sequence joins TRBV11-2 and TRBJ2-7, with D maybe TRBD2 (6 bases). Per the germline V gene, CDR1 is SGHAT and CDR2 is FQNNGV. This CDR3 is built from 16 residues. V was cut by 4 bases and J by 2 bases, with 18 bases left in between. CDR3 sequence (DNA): TGTGCCAGCAGCTCCAGCTCCGGGACTGCTACCTACGAGCAGTACTTC. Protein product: CASSSSSGTATYEQYF. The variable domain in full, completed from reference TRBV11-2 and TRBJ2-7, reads EAGVAQSPRYKIIEKRQSVAFWCNPISGHATLYWYQQILGQGPKLLIQFQNNGVVDDSQLPKDRFSAERLKGVDSTLKIQPAKLEDSAVYLCASSSSSGTATYEQYFGPGTRLTVT.

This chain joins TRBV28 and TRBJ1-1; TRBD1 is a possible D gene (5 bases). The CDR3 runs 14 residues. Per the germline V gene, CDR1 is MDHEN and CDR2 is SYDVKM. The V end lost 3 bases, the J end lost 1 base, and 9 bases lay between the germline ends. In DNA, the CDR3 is TGTGCCAGCAGTTTTTTACAGGAGAACACTGAAGCTTTCTTT. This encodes CASSFLQENTEAFF.

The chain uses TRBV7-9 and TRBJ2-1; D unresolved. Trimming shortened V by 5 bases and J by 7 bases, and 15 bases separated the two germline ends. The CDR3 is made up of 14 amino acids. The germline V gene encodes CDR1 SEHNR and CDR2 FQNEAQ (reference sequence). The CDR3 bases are TGTGCCAGCAGCCTCGTGAGAGATTCGAATGAGCAGTTCTTC. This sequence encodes CASSLVRDSNEQFF.

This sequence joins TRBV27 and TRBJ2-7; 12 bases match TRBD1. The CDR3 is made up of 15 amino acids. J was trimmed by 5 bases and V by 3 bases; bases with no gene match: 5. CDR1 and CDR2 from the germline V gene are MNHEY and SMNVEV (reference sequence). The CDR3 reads CASSFGTGGHDEQYF. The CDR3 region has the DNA TGTGCCAGCAGTTTCGGGACAGGGGGCCACGACGAGCAGTACTTC.

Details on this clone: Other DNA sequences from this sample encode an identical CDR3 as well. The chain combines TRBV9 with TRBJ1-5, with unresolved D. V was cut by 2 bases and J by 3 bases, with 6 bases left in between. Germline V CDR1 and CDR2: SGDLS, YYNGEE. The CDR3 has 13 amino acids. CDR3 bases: TGTGCCAGCAGCGTGGGTATCAATCAGCCCCAGCATTTT. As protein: CASSVGINQPQHF.